The clone carrying this TCR beta chain was seen a single time. The sample comes from a study of blood T cell repertoires in COVID-19. Study as a whole: Whether acute or convalescent, the COVID-19 samples came from the United States, Italy and Spain. T cells, B-cell-depleted T cells, or PBMCs provided the cDNA or gDNA that served as material.

The authors' processing: Scientists estimated how many nucleated cells there were by amplifying reference gene primers. Profiled with immunoSEQ multiplex PCR; TCRdb holds only in-frame clones, not every one. V and J calls and clone size are given by that table; D and trimming were obtained from the DNA. The data show 62,000 or so clones, about 86% seen once. This receptor was obtained from a woman aged 55 to 70 with acute or convalescent COVID-19. The sequencing input was peripheral blood.

CDR3 region: CASSLLAGARGYTF. CDR3 coding DNA: TGTGCCAGCAGTTTATTGGCAGGGGCCCGCGGCTACACCTTC. V and J are TRBV28 and TRBJ1-2; D is perhaps TRBD1 (6 bases). The germline CDR1 and CDR2 sequences are MDHEN and SYDVKM. The CDR3 is made up of 14 amino acids. V lost 1 base and J 8 bases, leaving 14 bases between the germline ends.